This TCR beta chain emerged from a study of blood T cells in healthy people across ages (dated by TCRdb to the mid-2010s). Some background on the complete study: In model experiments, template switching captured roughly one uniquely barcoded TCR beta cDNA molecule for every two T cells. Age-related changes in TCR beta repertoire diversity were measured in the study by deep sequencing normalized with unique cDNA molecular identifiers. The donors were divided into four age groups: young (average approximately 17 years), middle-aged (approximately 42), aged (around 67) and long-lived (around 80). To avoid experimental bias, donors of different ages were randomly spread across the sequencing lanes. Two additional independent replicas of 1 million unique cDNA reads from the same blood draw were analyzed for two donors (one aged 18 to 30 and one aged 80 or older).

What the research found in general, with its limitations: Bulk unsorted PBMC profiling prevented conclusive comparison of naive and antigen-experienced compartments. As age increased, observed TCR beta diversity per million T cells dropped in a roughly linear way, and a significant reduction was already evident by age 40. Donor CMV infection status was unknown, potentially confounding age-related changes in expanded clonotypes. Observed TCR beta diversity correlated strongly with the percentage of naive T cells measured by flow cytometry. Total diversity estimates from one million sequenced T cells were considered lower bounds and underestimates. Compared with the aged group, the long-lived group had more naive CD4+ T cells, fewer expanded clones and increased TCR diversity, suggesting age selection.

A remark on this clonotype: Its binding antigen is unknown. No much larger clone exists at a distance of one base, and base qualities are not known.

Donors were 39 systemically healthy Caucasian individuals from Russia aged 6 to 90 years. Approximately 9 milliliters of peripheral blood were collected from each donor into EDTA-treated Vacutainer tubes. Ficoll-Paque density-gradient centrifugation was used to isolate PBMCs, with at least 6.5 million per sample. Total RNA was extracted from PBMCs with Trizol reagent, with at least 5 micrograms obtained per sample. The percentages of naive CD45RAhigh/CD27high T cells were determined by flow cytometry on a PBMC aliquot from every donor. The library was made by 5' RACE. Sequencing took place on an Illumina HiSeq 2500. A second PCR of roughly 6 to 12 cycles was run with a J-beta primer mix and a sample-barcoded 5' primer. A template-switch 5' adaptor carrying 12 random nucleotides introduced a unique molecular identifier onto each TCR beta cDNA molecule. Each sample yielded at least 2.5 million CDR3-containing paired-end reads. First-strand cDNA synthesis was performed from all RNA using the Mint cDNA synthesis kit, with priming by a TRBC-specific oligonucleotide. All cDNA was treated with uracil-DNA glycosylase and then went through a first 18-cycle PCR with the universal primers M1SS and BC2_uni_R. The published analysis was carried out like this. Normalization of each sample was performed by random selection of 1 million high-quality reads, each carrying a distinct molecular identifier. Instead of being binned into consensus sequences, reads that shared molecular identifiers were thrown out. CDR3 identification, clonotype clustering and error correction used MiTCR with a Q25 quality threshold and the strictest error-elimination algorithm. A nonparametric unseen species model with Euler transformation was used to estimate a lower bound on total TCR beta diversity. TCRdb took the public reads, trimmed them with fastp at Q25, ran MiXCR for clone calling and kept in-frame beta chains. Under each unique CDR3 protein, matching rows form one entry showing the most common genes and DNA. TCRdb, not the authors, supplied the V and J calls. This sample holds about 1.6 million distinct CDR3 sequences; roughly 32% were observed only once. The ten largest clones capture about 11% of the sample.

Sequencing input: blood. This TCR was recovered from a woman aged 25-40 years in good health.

The DNA sequence follows: TGTGCCAGCAACACAATCCCAGGGACAGGACCATACGAGCAGTACTTC. The resulting protein is CASNTIPGTGPYEQYF. The rearranged chain carries TRBV6-6 and TRBJ2-7, and 8 bases in between align with TRBD1. The germline V gene encodes CDR1 MNHNY and CDR2 SVGAGI (reference sequence). The CDR3 contains 16 residues, cysteine and phenylalanine counted. Kept here is only the CDR3 DNA, which spans 48 bases and is read in frame from base 1. Trimming leaves V shorter by 7 bases and J shorter by 4 bases, with the junction holding 15 bases beyond the gene matches.